One and the same sample provided the 21 T cell receptor beta chains below, sequenced in a study of CD8 T cells in ankylosing spondylitis. MiXCR was run by TCRdb on the 5' RACE reads, yielding one entry per CDR3 protein. The table records under 120,000 distinct CDR3 sequences, about 25% of them present only once. Sequencing was performed on synovial fluid, either unsorted or a sorted T cell fraction (not recorded which). The receptors derive from a male donor with ankylosing spondylitis.

This clonotype was detected only a few times. V is TRBV12-3 or TRBV12-4 and J is TRBJ2-5; no definite D call. V was clipped by 3 bases and J by 8 bases, with 13 bases between them. The CDR3 is made up of 13 amino acids. For the CDR3, the DNA is TGTGCCAGCAGTTTTCTCAACTCCCTCACCCAGTACTTC. This sequence encodes CASSFLNSLTQYF.

The chain joins TRBV2 to TRBJ1-1; unclear D gene. The CDR3 contains 13 residues. CDR1 is SNHLY and CDR2 is FYNNEI in the germline V gene. The V end was cut by 4 bases, the J end by 1 base, with 7 bases between. The CDR3 reads CASSGEANTEAFF. The DNA for the CDR3 is TGTGCCAGCAGTGGAGAGGCGAACACTGAAGCTTTCTTT.

This clonotype appeared a single time. The chain uses TRBV25-1 and TRBJ2-3; D unclear. Trimming pared 6 bases from V and 2 bases from J, leaving 12 bases between. Germline V gene data show CDR1 as MGHDK and CDR2 as SYGVNS. The CDR3 loop spans 14 amino acids. The CDR3, as DNA: TGTGCCAGCAGGGCCTGGGGTAACACAGATACGCAGTATTTT. Its translation is CASRAWGNTDTQYF.

This clonotype was observed many times. The chain carries TRBV11-2 and TRBJ2-1; TRBD2 matches 8 bases. Germline V gene lookup returns CDR1 SGHAT and CDR2 FQNNGV. With V trimmed by 4 bases and J by 9 bases, 8 bases remained unmatched. This CDR3 is 14 amino acids long. CDR3 DNA sequence: TGTGCCAGCAGCTCGGGACTAGGGGCTGGTGAGCAGTTCTTC. It yields the protein CASSSGLGAGEQFF.

This rearrangement joins TRBV4-2 to TRBJ2-1, with D hard to call. Germline V gene lookup returns CDR1 LGHNA and CDR2 YNFKEQ. The germline V and J ends were trimmed by 1 base and 7 bases, with 5 bases remaining between them. CDR3 length: 12 residues. This CDR3 is CASSQVGNEQFF. Written as DNA, the CDR3 is TGTGCCAGCAGCCAAGTGGGGAATGAGCAGTTCTTC.

The V gene is TRBV4-2, the J gene TRBJ1-1, with TRBD1 matching 9 bases. Germline assignment: CDR1 LGHNA and CDR2 YNFKEQ. The CDR3 totals 14 residues. Trimming removed 4 bases from V and 5 bases from J; junction bases left unmatched: 5. The CDR3 DNA is TGTGCCAGCAGCCTGGACAGGGGTCTAACTGAAGCTTTCTTT. This translates into CASSLDRGLTEAFF.

This chain connects TRBV20-1 to TRBJ2-7, with D possibly being TRBD2 (5 bases). Germline V CDR1 and CDR2: DFQATT, SNEGSKA (reference sequence). V lost 6 bases and J 4 bases, leaving 16 bases between the germline ends. CDR3 length equals 13 residues. This chain's CDR3 is CSAARVGLYEQYF. DNA of the CDR3: TGCAGTGCCGCGAGGGTCGGACTTTACGAGCAGTACTTC.

The V call is TRBV5-8, the J call TRBJ1-5, with D possibly matching TRBD1 (6 bases). The CDR3 has 16 amino acids. Per germline, CDR1 SGHTS and CDR2 YDEGEE. V shed 5 bases and J shed 1 base, with 16 bases lying between them. In DNA, the CDR3 is TGTGCCAGCAGTTTCGGACAGTTTCTCAGCAATCAGCCCCAGCATTTT. Encoded protein: CASSFGQFLSNQPQHF.

This clonotype was found a few times. The chain links TRBV12-3 or TRBV12-4 to TRBJ2-3; TRBD2 aligns across 8 bases. V shed 2 bases and J 2 bases; nucleotides not matched to a gene: 9. The CDR3 has 17 residues. The CDR3 DNA sequence: TGTGCCAGCAGTTTAACTAGCGGAAACGGAATCACAGATACGCAGTATTTT. It yields the protein CASSLTSGNGITDTQYF.

The chain carries TRBV14 and TRBJ2-7, with 11 bases identical to TRBD1. The CDR3 is 15 residues long. The J segment lost 6 bases and the V segment lost 4 bases, leaving 8 bases of the junction unmatched. CDR1 and CDR2 (germline): SGHDN, FVKESK. The CDR3 coding sequence is TGTGCCAGCAGCCGTAGTTCGGGACAGGGGGGCGAGCAGTACTTC. Protein sequence: CASSRSSGQGGEQYF. Full variable domain (outside the CDR3, taken from reference TRBV14 and TRBJ2-7): EAGVTQFPSHSVIEKGQTVTLRCDPISGHDNLYWYRRVMGKEIKFLLHFVKESKQDESGMPNNRFLAERTGGTYSTLKVQPAELEDSGVYFCASSRSSGQGGEQYFGPGTRLTVT.

The J gene is TRBJ2-3, the V gene TRBV5-1; D not resolved. This CDR3 has 14 amino acids. Germline CDR1 and CDR2: SGHRS and YFSETQ. V lost 5 bases and J lost 3, with 13 bases in between. CDR3 DNA: TGCGCCAGCAGAGCACCCCTACAGACAGATACGCAGTATTTT. Encoded protein: CASRAPLQTDTQYF.

This clonotype came up many times. The chain recombines TRBV5-6 with TRBJ2-3, with 7 positions matching TRBD2. The CDR3 has 15 residues. V was clipped by 0 bases and J by 4 bases; unmatched bases: 5. Per germline, CDR1 SGHDT and CDR2 YYEEEE. The CDR3 spells CASSLGREFADTQYF. The CDR3 nucleotides are TGTGCCAGCAGCTTGGGGCGGGAGTTTGCAGATACGCAGTATTTT.

This chain uses TRBV20-1 with TRBJ2-1, with 10 positions matching TRBD2. Germline CDR1 is DFQATT and CDR2 is SNEGSKA (reference sequence). This CDR3 spans 16 amino acids. The junction had 4 bases not matched to a gene; V was cut back by 2 bases and J by 0 bases. CDR3 in amino acids: CSARKREGRSYNEQFF. The CDR3 nucleotides are TGCAGTGCTAGAAAGCGGGAGGGCCGCTCCTACAATGAGCAGTTCTTC.

This chain connects TRBV12-3 or TRBV12-4 to TRBJ1-5; TRBD1 is a possible D gene (5 bases). V lost 3 bases, J lost 7 bases, and 13 bases lay in between. The CDR3 consists of 14 residues. DNA for the CDR3: TGTGCCAGCAGTTTCGTCCAAAGGGGACAGCCCCAGCATTTT. Protein sequence: CASSFVQRGQPQHF.

The V call is TRBV6-1, the J call TRBJ1-3; tentative D call: TRBD1 (6 bases). Germline V lookup: CDR1 MNHNS, CDR2 SASEGT. The V and J ends lost 6 bases and 4 bases respectively, with 19 bases between them. CDR3 size: 16 residues. The CDR3 coding sequence is TGTGCCAGCAGACCCCGACCGGGGGCGAGAGGAAACACCATATATTTT. Protein sequence: CASRPRPGARGNTIYF.

V is TRBV5-1 and J is TRBJ2-1, with D possibly TRBD1 on 6 matching bases. Germline values: CDR1 SGHRS, CDR2 YFSETQ. The V end was cut by 4 bases, the J end by 4 bases, with 12 bases between. The CDR3 totals 14 residues. The CDR3 spells CASSPNRDYNEQFF. CDR3 coding DNA: TGCGCCAGCAGCCCGAACAGGGATTACAATGAGCAGTTCTTC.

At least ten counts were recorded for this clonotype. The rearrangement joins TRBV18 to TRBJ2-1, with 10 bases matching TRBD1. This CDR3 is 15 amino acids long. The germline CDR1 and CDR2 sequences are KGHSH and LQKENI. V lost 4 bases, J lost 8 bases, and 8 bases stayed unmatched. For the CDR3, the DNA is TGTGCCAGCTCACTCTGGGACAGGGGAGTAGATGAGCAGTTCTTC. Translation gives CASSLWDRGVDEQFF.

This CDR3 reads CYGDSTPEETQYF. The CDR3, as DNA: TGTTATGGGGACAGCACGCCGGAAGAGACCCAGTACTTC. This chain connects TRBV7-9 to TRBJ2-5; 7 bases agree with TRBD1. CDR3 length: 13 residues. Germline values: CDR1 SEHNR, CDR2 FQNEAQ (reference sequence).

This clonotype was observed a few times. V gene TRBV29-1 combines with J gene TRBJ2-3, with D unresolved. The CDR3 is 16 residues long. V was trimmed by 5 bases and J by 3 bases, leaving 21 bases between them. CDR1 is SQVTM and CDR2 is ANQGSEA in the germline V gene. The CDR3 DNA follows: TGCAGCGTTCTACCTACACTTGGGAAGACGACAGATACGCAGTATTTT. This encodes CSVLPTLGKTTDTQYF.

This rearrangement joins TRBV4-2 to TRBJ1-2, with D perhaps matching TRBD1 (6 bases). This CDR3 is 14 amino acids long. CDR1 and CDR2 (germline): LGHNA, YNFKEQ. The V gene lost 2 bases and the J gene lost 2 bases, with 9 bases spanning the gap. CDR3 sequence reads: CASSQPGQNYGYTF. CDR3 coding DNA: TGTGCCAGCAGCCAACCCGGACAGAACTATGGCTACACCTTC.

This clonotype appeared a few times. The chain couples TRBV4-2 to TRBJ1-4, with D tentatively TRBD1 (5 bases). The germline V gene encodes CDR1 LGHNA and CDR2 YNFKEQ. The CDR3 has 15 amino acids. V dropped 1 base and J dropped 8 bases, with 14 bases sitting between them. The chain's CDR3 is CASSQVLGAEEKLFF. CDR3 nucleotide sequence: TGTGCCAGCAGCCAAGTGCTAGGGGCGGAGGAAAAACTGTTTTTT.